These 3 T cell receptor beta chains were all obtained from the same sample, sequenced in a study of post-analysis software for immune sequencing data. These TCRs are of unknown antigen specificity. Overall study findings and caveats: About five TRBV segments were more frequent in patients than controls; TRBV5-6, TRBV5-1 and TRBV20-1 belonged to this group.

Carried by the TCR beta cDNA libraries were unique molecular identifiers. TCRdb independently ran MiXCR on the PCR reads; one entry per CDR3 protein. This sample carries approximately 730,000 distinct CDR3 sequences, roughly 29% of them seen once, and the ten largest clones take more than 0.45%. Material: blood. These receptors all stem from a girl aged 5 to 17 with multiple sclerosis.

This clonotype was counted between two and nine times. The V gene is TRBV4-3, the J gene TRBJ2-5; D gene unclear. In germline, CDR1 is LGHNA, CDR2 YSLEER. The CDR3 totals 15 residues. V lost 2 bases, J lost 0 bases, and 10 bases lay in between. CDR3 DNA: TGCGCCAGCAGCCAACGACCGTACCACCAAGAGACCCAGTACTTC. Translation gives CASSQRPYHQETQYF.

This rearrangement joins TRBV15 to TRBJ1-2; a possible D gene is TRBD1 (5 bases). The CDR3 consists of 13 residues. In germline, CDR1 is LNHNV, CDR2 YYDKDF (reference sequence). Trimming stripped 3 bases from V and 8 bases from J, with 13 bases between. The CDR3 loop is CATSSIRVRGYTF. The CDR3, as DNA: TGTGCCACCAGCAGTATCAGGGTACGCGGCTACACCTTC.

This clonotype was picked up a small number of times. The rearrangement uses TRBV20-1 and TRBJ2-3, with TRBD2 matching over 7 bases. Germline V gene sequence: CDR1 DFQATT, CDR2 SNEGSKA (reference sequence). V was clipped by 5 bases and J by 3 bases; unmatched bases: 14. The CDR3 runs to 16 residues. CDR3 coding DNA: TGCAGTGCTCAGGCCGGGGGGAATGTGGTGACAGATACGCAGTATTTT. Encoded protein: CSAQAGGNVVTDTQYF.